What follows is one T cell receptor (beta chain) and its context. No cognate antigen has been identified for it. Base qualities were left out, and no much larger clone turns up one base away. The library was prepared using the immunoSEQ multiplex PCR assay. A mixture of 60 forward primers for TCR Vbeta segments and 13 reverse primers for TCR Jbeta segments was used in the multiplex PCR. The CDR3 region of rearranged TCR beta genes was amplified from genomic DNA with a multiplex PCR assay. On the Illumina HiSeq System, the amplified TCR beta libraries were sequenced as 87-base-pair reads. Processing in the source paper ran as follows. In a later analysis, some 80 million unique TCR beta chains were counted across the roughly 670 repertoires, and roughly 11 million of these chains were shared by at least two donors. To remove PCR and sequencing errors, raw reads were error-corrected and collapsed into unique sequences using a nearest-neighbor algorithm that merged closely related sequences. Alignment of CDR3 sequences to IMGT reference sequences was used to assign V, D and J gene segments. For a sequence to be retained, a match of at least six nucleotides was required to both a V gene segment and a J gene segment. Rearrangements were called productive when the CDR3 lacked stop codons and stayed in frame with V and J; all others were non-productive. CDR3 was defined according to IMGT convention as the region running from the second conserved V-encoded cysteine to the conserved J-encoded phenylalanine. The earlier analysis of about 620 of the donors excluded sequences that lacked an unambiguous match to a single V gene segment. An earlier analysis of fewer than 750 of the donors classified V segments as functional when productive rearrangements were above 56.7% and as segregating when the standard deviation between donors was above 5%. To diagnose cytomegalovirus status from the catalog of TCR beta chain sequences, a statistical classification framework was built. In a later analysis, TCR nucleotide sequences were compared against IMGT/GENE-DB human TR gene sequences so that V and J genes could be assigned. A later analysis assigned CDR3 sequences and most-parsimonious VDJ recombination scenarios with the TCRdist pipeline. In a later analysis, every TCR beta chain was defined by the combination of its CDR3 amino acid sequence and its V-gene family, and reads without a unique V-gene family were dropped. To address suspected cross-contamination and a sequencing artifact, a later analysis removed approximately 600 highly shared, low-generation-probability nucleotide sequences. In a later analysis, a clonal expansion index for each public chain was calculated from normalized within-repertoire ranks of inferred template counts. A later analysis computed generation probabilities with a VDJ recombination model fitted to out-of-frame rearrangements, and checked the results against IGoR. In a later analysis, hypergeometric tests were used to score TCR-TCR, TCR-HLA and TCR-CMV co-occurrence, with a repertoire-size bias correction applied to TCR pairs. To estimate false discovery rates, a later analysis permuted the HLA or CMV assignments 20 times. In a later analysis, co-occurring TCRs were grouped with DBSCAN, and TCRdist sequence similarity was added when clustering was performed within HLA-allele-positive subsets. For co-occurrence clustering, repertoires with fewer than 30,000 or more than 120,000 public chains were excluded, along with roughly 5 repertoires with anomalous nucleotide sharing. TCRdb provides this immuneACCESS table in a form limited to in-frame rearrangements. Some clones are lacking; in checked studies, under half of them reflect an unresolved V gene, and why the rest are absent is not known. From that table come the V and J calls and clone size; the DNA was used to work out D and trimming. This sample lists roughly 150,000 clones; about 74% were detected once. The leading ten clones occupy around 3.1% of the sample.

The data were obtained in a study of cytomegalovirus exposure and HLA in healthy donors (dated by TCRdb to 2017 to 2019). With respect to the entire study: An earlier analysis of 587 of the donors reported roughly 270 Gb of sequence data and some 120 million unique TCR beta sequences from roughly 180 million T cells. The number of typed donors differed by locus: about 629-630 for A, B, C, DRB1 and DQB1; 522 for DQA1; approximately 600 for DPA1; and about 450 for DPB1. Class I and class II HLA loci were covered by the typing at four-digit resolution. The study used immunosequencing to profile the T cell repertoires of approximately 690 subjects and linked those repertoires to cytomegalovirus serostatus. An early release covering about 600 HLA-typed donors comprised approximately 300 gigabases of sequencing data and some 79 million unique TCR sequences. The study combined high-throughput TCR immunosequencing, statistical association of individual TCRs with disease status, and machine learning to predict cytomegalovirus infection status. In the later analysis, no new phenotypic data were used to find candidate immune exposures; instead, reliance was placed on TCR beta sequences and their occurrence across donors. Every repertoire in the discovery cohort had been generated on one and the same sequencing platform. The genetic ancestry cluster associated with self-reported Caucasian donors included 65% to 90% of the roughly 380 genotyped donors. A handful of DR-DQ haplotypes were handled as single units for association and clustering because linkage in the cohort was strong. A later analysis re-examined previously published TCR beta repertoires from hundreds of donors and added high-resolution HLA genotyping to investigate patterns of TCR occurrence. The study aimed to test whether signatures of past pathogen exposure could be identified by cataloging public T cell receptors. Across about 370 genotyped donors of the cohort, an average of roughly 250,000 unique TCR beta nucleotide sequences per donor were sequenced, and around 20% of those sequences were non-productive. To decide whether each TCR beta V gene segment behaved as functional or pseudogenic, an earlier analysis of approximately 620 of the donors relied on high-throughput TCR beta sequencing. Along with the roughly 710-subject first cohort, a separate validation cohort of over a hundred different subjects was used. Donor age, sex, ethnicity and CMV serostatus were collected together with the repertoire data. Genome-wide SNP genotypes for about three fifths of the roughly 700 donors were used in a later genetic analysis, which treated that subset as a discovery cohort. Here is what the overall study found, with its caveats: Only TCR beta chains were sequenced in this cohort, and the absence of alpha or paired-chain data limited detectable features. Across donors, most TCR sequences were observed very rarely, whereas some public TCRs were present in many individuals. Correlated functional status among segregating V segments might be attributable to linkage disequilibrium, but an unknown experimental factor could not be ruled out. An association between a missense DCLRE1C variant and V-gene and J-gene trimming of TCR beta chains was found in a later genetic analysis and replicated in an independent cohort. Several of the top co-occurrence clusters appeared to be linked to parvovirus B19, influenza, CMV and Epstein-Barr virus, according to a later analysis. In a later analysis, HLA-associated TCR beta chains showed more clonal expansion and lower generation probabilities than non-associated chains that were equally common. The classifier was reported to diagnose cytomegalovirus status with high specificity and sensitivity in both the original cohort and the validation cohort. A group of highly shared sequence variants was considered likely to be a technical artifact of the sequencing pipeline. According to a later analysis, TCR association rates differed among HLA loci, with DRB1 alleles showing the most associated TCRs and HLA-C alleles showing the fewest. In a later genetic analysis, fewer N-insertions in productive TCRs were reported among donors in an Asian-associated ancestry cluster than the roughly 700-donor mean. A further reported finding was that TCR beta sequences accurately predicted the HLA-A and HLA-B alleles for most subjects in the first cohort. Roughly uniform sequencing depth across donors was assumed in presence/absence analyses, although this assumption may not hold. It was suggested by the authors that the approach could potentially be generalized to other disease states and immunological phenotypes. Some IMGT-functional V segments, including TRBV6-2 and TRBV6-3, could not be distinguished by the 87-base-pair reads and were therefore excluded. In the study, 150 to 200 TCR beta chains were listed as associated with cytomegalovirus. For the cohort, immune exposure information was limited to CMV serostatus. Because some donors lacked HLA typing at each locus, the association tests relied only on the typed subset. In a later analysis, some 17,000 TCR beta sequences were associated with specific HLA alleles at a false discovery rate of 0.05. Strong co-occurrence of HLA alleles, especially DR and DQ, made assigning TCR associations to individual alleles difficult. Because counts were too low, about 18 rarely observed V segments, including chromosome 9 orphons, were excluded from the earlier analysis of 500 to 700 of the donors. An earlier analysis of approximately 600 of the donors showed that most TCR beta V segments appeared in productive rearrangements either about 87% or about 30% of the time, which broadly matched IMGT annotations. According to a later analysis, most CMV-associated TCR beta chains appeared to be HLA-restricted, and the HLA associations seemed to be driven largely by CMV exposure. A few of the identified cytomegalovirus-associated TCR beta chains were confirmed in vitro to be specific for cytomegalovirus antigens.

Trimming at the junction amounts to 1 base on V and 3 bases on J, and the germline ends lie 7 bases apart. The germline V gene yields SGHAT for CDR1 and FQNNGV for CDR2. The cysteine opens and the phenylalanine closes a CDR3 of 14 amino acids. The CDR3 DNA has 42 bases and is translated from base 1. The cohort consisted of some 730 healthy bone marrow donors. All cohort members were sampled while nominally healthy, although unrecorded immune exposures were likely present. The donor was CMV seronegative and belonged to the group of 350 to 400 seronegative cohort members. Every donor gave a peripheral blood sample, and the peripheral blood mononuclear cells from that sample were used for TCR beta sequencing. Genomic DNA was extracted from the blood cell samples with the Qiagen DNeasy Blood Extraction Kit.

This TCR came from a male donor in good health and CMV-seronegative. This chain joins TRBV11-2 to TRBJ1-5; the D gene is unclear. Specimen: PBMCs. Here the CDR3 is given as CASSLVASNQPQHF. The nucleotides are TGTGCCAGCAGCTTAGTGGCATCCAATCAGCCCCAGCATTTT.